These 21 T cell receptor beta chains came from one sample sequenced in a study of tumor-infiltrating lymphocytes in primary liver carcinoma. TCR beta cDNA was made from 450 to 600 ng total RNA with a constant-region primer. Amplification in three nested multiplex PCR rounds with slightly modified ARM-PCR gave rise to TCR beta libraries. TRBV1-TRBV30 forward primers and a C-beta reverse primer were used in the first two PCR rounds, which each ran for nine to ten cycles. TCRdb re-derived calls from the multiplex PCR reads in MiXCR, one entry per CDR3 protein. The repertoire has more than 100,000 distinct CDR3 sequences, under 70% of them found once; the top ten carry about 8%. Starting material for RNA and DNA co-extraction consisted of roughly 19-31 mg of unsorted bulk tissue. Sequencing was performed on tumor-adjacent normal liver tissue. Every receptor here comes from a woman aged 55-69 years with primary liver carcinoma and hepatitis B virus infection.

On this clonotype: A much larger clone sits a single nucleotide away, making a read error possible. This chain joins TRBV7-9 and TRBJ2-7; TRBD1 matches at 7 bases. CDR3 length: 13 residues. Germline V gene data show CDR1 as SEHNR and CDR2 as FQNEAQ (reference sequence). CDR3 sequence (DNA): TGTGCCAGCAGCGACGGACAGGCCTACGAGCGGTACTTC. This translates into CASSDGQAYERYF.

A note on this clonotype: The junction and the germline gene differ at one end; a read error may be behind it. This chain joins TRBV28 and TRBJ2-4; no definite D call. CDR1 MDHEN and CDR2 SYDVKM come from the germline V gene. CDR3 length: 15 amino acids. Written as DNA, the CDR3 is TGTGCCAGCACCAGCCACCAGGTAACCAAAAACATTCAGTATTTC. The encoded protein is CASTSHQVTKNIQYF.

This clonotype appeared many times. The chain has TRBV29-1 and TRBJ1-5; 8 nucleotides align to TRBD1. This CDR3 has 14 residues. In germline, CDR1 is SQVTM, CDR2 ANQGSEA. The junction had 6 bases not matched to a gene; V was cut back by 4 bases and J by 4 bases. The CDR3 DNA reads as TGCAGCGTTGCGACCGGGACAGGTAATCAGCCCCAGCATTTT. Translating it yields CSVATGTGNQPQHF.

The rearrangement joins TRBV7-3 to TRBJ2-1; the match to TRBD1 covers 9 bases. The trim removed 5 bases at V and 6 bases at J, leaving 5 bases unmatched. Germline V gene data show CDR1 as SGHTA and CDR2 as FQGTGA. CDR3 length: 14 amino acids. CDR3 in amino acids: CASSRDRDINEQFF. In DNA, the CDR3 is TGTGCCAGCAGCCGGGACAGGGACATCAATGAGCAGTTCTTC. Variable domain in full (rest from reference TRBV7-3 and TRBJ2-1): GAGVSQTPSNKVTEKGKYVELRCDPISGHTALYWYRQSLGQGPEFLIYFQGTGAADDSGLPNDRFFAVRPEGSVSTLKIQRTERGDSAVYLCASSRDRDINEQFFGPGTRLTVL.

Notes on this clonotype: The CDR3 does not close with the conserved phenylalanine or tryptophan, likely indicating a read error. The chain is built from TRBV4-2 and TRBJ2-1; 12 bases match TRBD2. The CDR3 has 15 residues. In germline, CDR1 is LGHNA, CDR2 YNFKEQ. V lost 4 bases to trimming and J lost 9 bases; unmatched junction nucleotides: 7. The CDR3, as DNA: TGTGCCAGCAGCCGAGAACTAGCGGGAGGATTTGAGCAGTTCATC. It is translated as CASSRELAGGFEQFI.

In its sample, this clonotype was seen once. At one end, the junction sequence differs from germline, possibly due to a read error. The chain employs TRBV28 and TRBJ1-5; maybe TRBD1 (5 bases). CDR3 length: 14 amino acids. Germline V gene data show CDR1 as MDHEN and CDR2 as SYDVKM. The CDR3 region has the DNA TGTGCCAGCAGTTTCGAGGGGAACCGTCTGCCCCAGCGTTTT. Protein product: CASSFEGNRLPQRF.

A note on this clonotype: A read error may account for a junction end that differs from germline. The rearrangement uses TRBV11-2 and TRBJ2-7; 7 nucleotides align to TRBD2. This CDR3 comprises 14 residues. Germline CDR1 SGHAT, CDR2 FQNNGV. As DNA, the CDR3 is TGTGCAAGCAGCCAAATGGCGGGAGTGGGCGAGCAGTACTTC. Protein sequence: CASSQMAGVGEQYF.

In regard to this clonotype: Germline and junction disagree at one end, which may indicate a read error. The chain employs TRBV4-2 and TRBJ2-1, with 7 bases fitting TRBD2. Per the germline V gene, CDR1 is LGHNA and CDR2 is YNFKEQ. The CDR3 sequence is 15 residues long. This CDR3 is CASSQERGVLASSIF. The CDR3 DNA sequence: TGTGCCAGCAGCCAAGAGAGGGGCGTACTAGCGAGCAGTATTTTC.

A word on this clonotype: One junction end disagrees with the germline gene, perhaps due to a read error. The V call is TRBV11-2, the J call TRBJ2-3, with D perhaps matching TRBD1 (6 bases). CDR1 is SGHAT and CDR2 is FQNNGV in the germline V gene. There are 16 residues in the CDR3. The DNA of the CDR3 is TGTGCCAGCAGCTCCATGTTGGGGAGCCCGACAGGTACGCAGTATTTT. It encodes CASSSMLGSPTGTQYF.

There are a few counts of this clonotype. The chain employs TRBV19 and TRBJ1-2; D remains unclear. There are 12 residues in the CDR3. V was trimmed by 7 bases and J by 7 bases, leaving 13 bases between them. Germline values: CDR1 LNHDA, CDR2 SQIVND (reference sequence). CDR3 coding DNA: TGTGCCAGTATGGTCAGGCCTGGTGGCTACACCTTC. It specifies CASMVRPGGYTF.

The chain uses TRBV14 and TRBJ1-2; D call uncertain. The CDR3 has 14 amino acids. CDR1 and CDR2 from the germline V gene are SGHDN and FVKESK. CDR3 nucleotides: TGTGTCGGCAGCCAAGATGGAGGGCCCCAGGGCTACACCTTC. This codes for CVGSQDGGPQGYTF.

This clonotype has a handful of counts. Since a much larger clone is just one base distant, this may be a read error. The rearrangement uses TRBV12-3 or TRBV12-4 and TRBJ2-2; 7 positions match TRBD2. The CDR3 is made up of 12 amino acids. CDR3 sequence reads: CASSFSGGGLFF. CDR3 nucleotide sequence: TGTGCCAGCAGTTTCAGCGGCGGGGGGCTGTTTTTT.

Note on this clonotype: This may arise from a read error, as a much more abundant clone is one base away. The CDR3: CDSSFSPTYEQFF. The DNA for the CDR3 is TGTGACAGCAGTTTCTCCCCTACGTATGAGCAGTTCTTC. V usage is TRBV28 and J usage is TRBJ2-1; no clear D. The CDR3 is made up of 13 amino acids. Looked up from germline, CDR1 is MDHEN and CDR2 is SYDVKM.

About this clonotype: An end of the junction does not agree with germline; a read error may underlie this. The chain combines TRBV29-1 with TRBJ1-2; D is undetermined. Germline CDR1 and CDR2: SQVTM and ANQGSEA. The CDR3 sequence is 13 residues long. CDR3: CIVERHRNYGHTF. CDR3 bases: TGCATCGTTGAGCGCCACCGCAACTATGGCCACACCTTC.

This clonotype was observed a single time. Germline and junction disagree at one end, which may indicate a read error. This chain uses TRBV29-1 with TRBJ2-1, with TRBD2 matching 7 bases. The CDR3 sequence is 17 residues long. CDR1 is SQVTM and CDR2 is ANQGSEA in the germline V gene. The CDR3 DNA reads TGTAGCGTCCACCCGGCTAGCGGAACGTCCCGAAAGAGTGGGCAGTTCTTC. It specifies CSVHPASGTSRKSGQFF.

This clonotype was detected a few times. CDR3 in amino acids: CASSLYGRRGDAETQYF. The CDR3 nucleotides read TGTGCCAGCAGCTTATACGGCCGTCGCGGGGACGCGGAGACCCAGTACTTC. This sequence joins TRBV7-9 and TRBJ2-5, with D perhaps TRBD2 (6 bases). This CDR3 has 17 residues. The V end was cut by 2 bases, the J end by 5 bases, with 21 bases between. From germline, CDR1 is SEHNR and CDR2 FQNEAQ (reference sequence).

This clonotype was picked up many times. V is TRBV5-1 and J is TRBJ2-5, with 8 nucleotides matching TRBD2. CDR3 length: 16 residues. V lost 1 base to trimming and J lost 2 bases; unmatched junction nucleotides: 7. Per germline, CDR1 SGHRS and CDR2 YFSETQ. The chain's CDR3 is CASSLKPAGVQETQYF. CDR3 DNA sequence: TGCGCCAGCAGCTTGAAGCCAGCGGGAGTTCAAGAGACCCAGTACTTC.

This clonotype appeared a single time. A much larger clone differs by one base, so this may be a read error. In DNA, the CDR3 is TGCGCCAGCAGCGCCGGACTAACGGGAAATGAGCAGTTCTTC. Its protein product is CASSAGLTGNEQFF. V gene TRBV5-1 combines with J gene TRBJ2-1; tentative D call: TRBD2 (6 bases). The CDR3 is 14 amino acids. Germline V CDR1 and CDR2: SGHRS, YFSETQ. V lost 4 bases and J 7 bases, leaving 15 bases between the germline ends.

Notes on this clonotype: At one boundary the junction diverges from the germline segment, which might be a read error. The chain links TRBV6-6 to TRBJ2-7, with D perhaps TRBD2 (6 bases). This CDR3 comprises 15 residues. Per the germline V gene, CDR1 is MNHNY and CDR2 is SVGAGI (reference sequence). The CDR3 coding sequence is TGTACCAGCAGGTGGGACTCCCAGGTCTCCTACGAGCAGTACTTC. It encodes CTSRWDSQVSYEQYF.

The V and J genes are TRBV6-5 and TRBJ1-2, with unresolved D. The CDR3 covers 21 residues. The V end lost 1 base, the J end lost 4 bases, and 31 bases lay between the germline ends. Looked up from germline, CDR1 is MNHEY and CDR2 is SVGAGI. The CDR3 coding sequence is TGTGCCAGCAGTTACTTTCCAGTTAGCTACGCGGCCCCCGTACTAGGCTATGGCTACACCTTC. Its protein is CASSYFPVSYAAPVLGYGYTF.

A note on this clonotype: A much larger clone sits a single nucleotide away, making a read error possible. This sequence joins TRBV7-9 and TRBJ2-2; 10 bases are a match to TRBD2. The CDR3 sequence is 18 residues long. The V and J ends lost 3 bases and 2 bases, in that order; junction bases with no gene match: 9. Germline V gene data show CDR1 as SEHNR and CDR2 as FQNEAQ (reference sequence). CDR3 bases: TGTGCCAGCAGCTTTTCCCTAGCGGGAGTTGATAACACCGGGGAGCTGTTTTTT. Translated: CASSFSLAGVDNTGELFF.